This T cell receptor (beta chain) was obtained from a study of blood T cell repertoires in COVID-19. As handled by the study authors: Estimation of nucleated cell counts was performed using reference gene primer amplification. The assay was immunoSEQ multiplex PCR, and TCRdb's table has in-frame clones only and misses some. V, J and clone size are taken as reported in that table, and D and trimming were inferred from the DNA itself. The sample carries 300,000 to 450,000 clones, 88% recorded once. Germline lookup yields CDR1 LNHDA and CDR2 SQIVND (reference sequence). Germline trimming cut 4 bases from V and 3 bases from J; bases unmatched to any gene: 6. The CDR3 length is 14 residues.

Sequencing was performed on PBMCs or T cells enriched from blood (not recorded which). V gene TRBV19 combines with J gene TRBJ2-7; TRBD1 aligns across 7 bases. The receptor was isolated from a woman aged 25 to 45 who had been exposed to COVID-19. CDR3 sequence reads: CASSTPGQHYEQYF. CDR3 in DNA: TGTGCCAGTAGTACACCGGGACAGCACTACGAGCAGTACTTC.